This T cell receptor beta chain appears in the sequencing data of a study of blood T cell repertoires in COVID-19. For the study at large: Sites across the United States, Italy and Spain contributed samples from acute and convalescent COVID-19.

In the authors' workflow: Reference gene primers were amplified, and this amplification served to estimate nucleated cell counts. Generated by immunoSEQ multiplex PCR, the TCRdb table keeps only in-frame clones and is missing some. The V and J calls and clone size are taken from that table; D and trimming were inferred from the DNA. This sample has about 400,000 clones; just under 90% occur once, and the top ten carry 1.5% to 2%. Donors in Cohort 3 who had recovered were those with two negative PCRs, healthcare professional clearance, or resolution of their symptoms. From germline, CDR1 is MDHEN and CDR2 SYDVKM. The CDR3 totals 13 residues. V lost 3 bases and J 1 base, leaving 7 bases between the germline ends. This clone was seen once.

The V gene is TRBV28, the J gene TRBJ2-7; D call uncertain. The specimen sequenced was PBMCs or T cells enriched from blood (not recorded which). This receptor was identified in a woman in her twenties or thirties who had recovered from COVID-19. The DNA of the CDR3 is TGTGCCAGCAGTTTCCCCAGTTCCTACGAGCAGTACTTC. Its translation: CASSFPSSYEQYF.